Listed below are T cell receptor beta chains from one sample, sequenced in a study of PD-1 blockade in classical Hodgkin lymphoma. The repertoire was sequenced with immunoSEQ multiplex PCR; TCRdb's copy has only in-frame clones and lacks some. The top ten clones hold less than 15% of a sample with over 45,000 clones, around 75% of them seen once. Here the sequenced sample was peripheral blood mononuclear cells (PBMCs), taken before the second cycle of nivolumab. The receptors were gathered from a human donor with classical Hodgkin lymphoma. Both conserved end residues are part of each CDR3. Fields, in order: clone size, V gene, D gene, J gene, CDR3 protein, CDR3 DNA. The D gene is left open where the match is weak. Clone size appears in some rows only: once, few, many, or a class for an expanded clone.

abundance: .
v_gene: TRBV7-9
d_gene: .
j_gene: TRBJ2-6
CDR3aa: CASSSSGLGANVLTF
CDR3nt: TGTGCCAGCAGCTCGTCCGGGCTTGGGGCCAACGTCCTGACTTTC

abundance: .
v_gene: TRBV28
d_gene: .
j_gene: TRBJ1-1
CDR3aa: CASNKGLPEAFF
CDR3nt: TGTGCCAGCAATAAGGGTTTACCTGAAGCTTTCTTT

abundance: .
v_gene: TRBV6-6
d_gene: .
j_gene: TRBJ2-7
CDR3aa: CASSSGAQLIYEQYF
CDR3nt: TGTGCCAGCAGCTCCGGGGCCCAGCTAATCTACGAGCAGTACTTC

abundance: .
v_gene: TRBV25-1
d_gene: TRBD1
j_gene: TRBJ1-3
CDR3aa: CASTGDSSGNTIYF
CDR3nt: TGTGCCAGCACCGGGGACAGCTCTGGAAACACCATATATTTT

abundance: .
v_gene: TRBV11-1
d_gene: TRBD1
j_gene: TRBJ2-3
CDR3aa: CASSLRGTGSTDTQYF
CDR3nt: TGTGCCAGCAGCTTAAGGGGGACAGGGTCTACAGATACGCAGTATTTT

abundance: .
v_gene: TRBV28
d_gene: .
j_gene: TRBJ1-1
CDR3aa: CASSLLGVTEAFF
CDR3nt: TGTGCCAGCAGTTTGTTAGGGGTTACTGAAGCTTTCTTT

abundance: .
v_gene: TRBV28
d_gene: TRBD1
j_gene: TRBJ1-2
CDR3aa: CASSFGQVYGYTF
CDR3nt: TGTGCCAGCAGTTTTGGACAGGTCTATGGCTACACCTTC

abundance: medium-sized
v_gene: TRBV6-5
d_gene: .
j_gene: TRBJ1-2
CDR3aa: CASSYGSAGYTF
CDR3nt: TGTGCCAGCAGTTACGGGTCAGCTGGCTACACCTTC

abundance: .
v_gene: TRBV18
d_gene: TRBD1
j_gene: TRBJ1-4
CDR3aa: CASSSTGGTGEKLFF
CDR3nt: TGTGCCAGCTCATCCACAGGGGGCACGGGTGAAAAACTGTTTTTT

abundance: .
v_gene: TRBV6-5
d_gene: .
j_gene: TRBJ2-7
CDR3aa: CASGGGISGEQYF
CDR3nt: TGTGCCAGCGGGGGGGGCATAAGCGGCGAGCAGTACTTC

abundance: .
v_gene: TRBV7-3
d_gene: TRBD1
j_gene: TRBJ2-1
CDR3aa: CASSLRQGAEPYNEQFF
CDR3nt: TGTGCCAGCAGCCTCCGACAGGGGGCCGAACCTTACAATGAGCAGTTCTTC

abundance: .
v_gene: TRBV7-8
d_gene: TRBD1
j_gene: TRBJ1-4
CDR3aa: CASSRGQGTNEKLFF
CDR3nt: TGTGCCAGCAGCAGAGGACAGGGGACTAATGAAAAACTGTTTTTT

abundance: .
v_gene: TRBV27
d_gene: TRBD1
j_gene: TRBJ2-2
CDR3aa: CATSAGTGTGELFF
CDR3nt: TGTGCCACCTCAGCCGGGACAGGGACCGGGGAGCTGTTTTTT

abundance: .
v_gene: TRBV27
d_gene: TRBD2
j_gene: TRBJ2-7
CDR3aa: CASSSLPAGAGYEQYF
CDR3nt: TGTGCCAGCAGTTCTTTACCAGCGGGAGCGGGCTACGAGCAGTACTTC

abundance: .
v_gene: TRBV2
d_gene: .
j_gene: TRBJ2-5
CDR3aa: CASSELPGGGQETQYF
CDR3nt: TGTGCCAGCAGTGAGCTCCCCGGGGGCGGCCAAGAGACCCAGTACTTC

abundance: .
v_gene: TRBV6-6
d_gene: .
j_gene: TRBJ1-1
CDR3aa: CASNPLSEGRTEAFF
CDR3nt: TGTGCCAGCAATCCCCTGAGTGAAGGGCGCACTGAAGCTTTCTTT

abundance: .
v_gene: TRBV25-1
d_gene: .
j_gene: TRBJ1-1
CDR3aa: CASSRGIAEAFF
CDR3nt: TGTGCCAGCAGTAGAGGGATTGCTGAAGCTTTCTTT

abundance: few
v_gene: TRBV13
d_gene: .
j_gene: TRBJ2-1
CDR3aa: CASSLGFRGRSSYNEQFF
CDR3nt: TGTGCCAGCAGCTTAGGTTTTAGAGGGAGAAGCTCCTACAATGAGCAGTTCTTC

abundance: .
v_gene: TRBV19
d_gene: .
j_gene: TRBJ1-5
CDR3aa: CASSILSQPQHF
CDR3nt: TGTGCCAGTAGTATATTAAGTCAGCCCCAGCATTTT

abundance: .
v_gene: TRBV25-1
d_gene: .
j_gene: TRBJ1-2
CDR3aa: CASSEVGYTF
CDR3nt: TGTGCCAGCAGTGAAGTGGGCTACACCTTC

abundance: .
v_gene: TRBV6-1
d_gene: .
j_gene: TRBJ2-5
CDR3aa: CASQGLQETQYF
CDR3nt: TGTGCCAGCCAGGGCCTCCAAGAGACCCAGTACTTC

abundance: .
v_gene: TRBV7-8
d_gene: TRBD1
j_gene: TRBJ1-3
CDR3aa: CASSPRDRGYGNTIYF
CDR3nt: TGTGCCAGCAGCCCCCGGGACAGGGGATATGGAAACACCATATATTTT

abundance: .
v_gene: TRBV27
d_gene: .
j_gene: TRBJ2-7
CDR3aa: CASSSKTGHGLEQYF
CDR3nt: TGTGCCAGCAGTTCAAAAACGGGACATGGGCTCGAGCAGTACTTC

abundance: .
v_gene: TRBV4-3
d_gene: .
j_gene: TRBJ2-7
CDR3aa: CASSQEVQETYEQYF
CDR3nt: TGCGCCAGCAGCCAAGAGGTACAGGAGACCTACGAGCAGTACTTC

abundance: .
v_gene: TRBV6-6
d_gene: .
j_gene: TRBJ1-3
CDR3aa: CASSFTGTSGNTIYF
CDR3nt: TGTGCCAGCAGCTTTACCGGGACCTCAGGAAACACCATATATTTT

abundance: .
v_gene: TRBV30
d_gene: .
j_gene: TRBJ1-2
CDR3aa: CAWRGLGNYGYTF
CDR3nt: TGTGCCTGGAGGGGGCTGGGGAACTATGGCTACACCTTC

abundance: .
v_gene: TRBV30
d_gene: .
j_gene: TRBJ1-5
CDR3aa: CAWSALGNQPQHF
CDR3nt: TGTGCCTGGAGTGCCTTGGGCAATCAGCCCCAGCATTTT

abundance: .
v_gene: TRBV9
d_gene: .
j_gene: TRBJ1-4
CDR3aa: CASSAQSSTNEKLFF
CDR3nt: TGTGCCAGCAGCGCACAGAGCTCAACTAATGAAAAACTGTTTTTT

abundance: .
v_gene: TRBV19
d_gene: TRBD2
j_gene: TRBJ2-1
CDR3aa: CASSIAGTSGYNEQFF
CDR3nt: TGTGCCAGTAGTATAGCAGGGACTAGCGGCTACAATGAGCAGTTCTTC

abundance: .
v_gene: TRBV19
d_gene: TRBD2
j_gene: TRBJ2-1
CDR3aa: CASTPRGGRAQSPYNEQFF
CDR3nt: TGTGCCAGTACCCCAAGGGGCGGGAGGGCTCAAAGTCCCTACAATGAGCAGTTCTTC

abundance: .
v_gene: TRBV6-5
d_gene: .
j_gene: TRBJ1-3
CDR3aa: CASRPTTATGNTIYF
CDR3nt: TGTGCCAGCAGACCCACCACAGCTACTGGAAACACCATATATTTT

abundance: .
v_gene: TRBV23-1
d_gene: .
j_gene: TRBJ1-2
CDR3aa: CASSQSRRPYGYTF
CDR3nt: TGCGCCAGCAGTCAATCGCGGCGGCCCTATGGCTACACCTTC

abundance: few
v_gene: TRBV6-5
d_gene: .
j_gene: TRBJ2-5
CDR3aa: CASSYLRAETQYF
CDR3nt: TGTGCCAGCAGTTACCTCCGGGCGGAGACCCAGTACTTC

abundance: .
v_gene: TRBV5-8
d_gene: TRBD1
j_gene: TRBJ2-7
CDR3aa: CASSLTAGTGPYEQYF
CDR3nt: TGTGCCAGCAGTCTCACAGCCGGGACAGGACCCTACGAGCAGTACTTC